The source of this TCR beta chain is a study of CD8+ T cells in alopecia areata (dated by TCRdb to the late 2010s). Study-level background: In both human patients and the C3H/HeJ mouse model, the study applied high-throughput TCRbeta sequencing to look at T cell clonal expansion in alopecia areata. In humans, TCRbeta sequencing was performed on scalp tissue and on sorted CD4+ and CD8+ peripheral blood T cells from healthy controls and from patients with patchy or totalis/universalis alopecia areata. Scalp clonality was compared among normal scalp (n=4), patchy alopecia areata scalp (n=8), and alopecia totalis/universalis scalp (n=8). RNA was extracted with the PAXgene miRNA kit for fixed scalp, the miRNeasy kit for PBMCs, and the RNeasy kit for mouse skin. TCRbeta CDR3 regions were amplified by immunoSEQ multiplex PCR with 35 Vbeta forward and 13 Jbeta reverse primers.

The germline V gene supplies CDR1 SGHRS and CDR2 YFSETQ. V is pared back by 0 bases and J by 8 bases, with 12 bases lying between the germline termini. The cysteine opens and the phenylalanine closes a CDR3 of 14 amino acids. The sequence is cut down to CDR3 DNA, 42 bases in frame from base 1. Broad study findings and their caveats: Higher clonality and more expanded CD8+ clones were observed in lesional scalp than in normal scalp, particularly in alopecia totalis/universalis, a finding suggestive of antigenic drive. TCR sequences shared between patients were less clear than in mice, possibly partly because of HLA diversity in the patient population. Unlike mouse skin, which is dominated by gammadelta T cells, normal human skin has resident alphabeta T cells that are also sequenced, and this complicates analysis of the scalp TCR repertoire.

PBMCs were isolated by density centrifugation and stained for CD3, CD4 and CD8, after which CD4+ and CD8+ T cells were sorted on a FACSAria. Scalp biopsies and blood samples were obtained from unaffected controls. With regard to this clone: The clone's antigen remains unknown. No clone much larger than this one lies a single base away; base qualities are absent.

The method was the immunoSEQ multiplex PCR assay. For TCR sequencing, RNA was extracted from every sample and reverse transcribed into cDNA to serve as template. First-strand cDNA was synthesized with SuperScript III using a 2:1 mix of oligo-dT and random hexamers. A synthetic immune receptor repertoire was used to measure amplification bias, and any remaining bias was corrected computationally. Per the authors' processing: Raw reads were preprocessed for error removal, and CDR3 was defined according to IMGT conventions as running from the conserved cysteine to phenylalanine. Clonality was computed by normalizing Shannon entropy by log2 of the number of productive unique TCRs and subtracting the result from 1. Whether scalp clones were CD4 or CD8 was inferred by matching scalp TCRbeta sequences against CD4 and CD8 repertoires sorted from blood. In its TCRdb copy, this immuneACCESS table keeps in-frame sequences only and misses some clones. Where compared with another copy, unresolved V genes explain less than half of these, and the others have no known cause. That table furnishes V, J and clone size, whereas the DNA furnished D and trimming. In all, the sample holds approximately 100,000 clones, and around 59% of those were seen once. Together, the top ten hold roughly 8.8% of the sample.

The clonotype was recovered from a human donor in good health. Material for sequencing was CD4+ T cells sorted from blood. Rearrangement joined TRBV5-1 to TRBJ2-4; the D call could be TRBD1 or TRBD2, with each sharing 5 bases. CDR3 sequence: CASSLAGQGHIQYF. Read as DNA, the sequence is TGCGCCAGCAGCTTGGCGGGGCAGGGACACATTCAGTACTTC.